At least ten counts were recorded for the clone carrying this T cell receptor (beta chain). Its matching antigen is unknown. This record comes from a study of T cells after yellow fever vaccination. Looking at the study overall: The fractions with low cell numbers were processed using SMART-Seq v4 Ultra Low Input.

5'RACE template switching produced TCR cDNA carrying a universal primer site and UMIs. TCRdb re-called the 5' RACE reads with MiXCR, one entry per CDR3 protein. Found here are under 350,000 distinct CDR3 sequences, 4.1% of them singletons; the top ten hold roughly 24%. V gave up 2 bases and J gave up 4 bases; unmatched junction bases: 7. CDR3 length: 15 residues. The germline CDR1 and CDR2 sequences are MDHEN and SYDVKM. Study-wide results and limits: Once the booster was given, most primary-vaccination clones reappeared, at about 95% for CD4 and roughly 91% for CD8.

Specimen: PBMCs, collected 5 days after the yellow fever booster vaccination. The chain carries TRBV28 and TRBJ1-1; TRBD1 agrees at 7 bases. This clonotype was sampled from a man between 18 and 29 years old who received the YFV17D yellow fever vaccine. CDR3 residues: CASSLIQGSATEAFF. CDR3 DNA sequence: TGTGCCAGCAGTTTAATACAGGGGTCGGCCACTGAAGCTTTCTTT.